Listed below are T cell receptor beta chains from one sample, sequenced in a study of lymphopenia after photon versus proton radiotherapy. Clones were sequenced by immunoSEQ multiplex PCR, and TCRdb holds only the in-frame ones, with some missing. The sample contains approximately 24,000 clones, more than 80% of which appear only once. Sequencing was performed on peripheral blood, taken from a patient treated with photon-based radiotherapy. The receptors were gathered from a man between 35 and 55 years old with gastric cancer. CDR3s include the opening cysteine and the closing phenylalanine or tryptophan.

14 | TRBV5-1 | CASSLGGARDTQYF
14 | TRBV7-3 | CASSVTGMNTEAFF
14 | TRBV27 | CASSPLASRDTQYF
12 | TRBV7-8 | CASSFGGRAQYF
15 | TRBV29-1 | CSVDGEPGQGSEAFF
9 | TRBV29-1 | CSAGDTQYF
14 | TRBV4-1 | CASSQDRTTYGYTF
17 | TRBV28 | CASSPHPSAATNEKLFF
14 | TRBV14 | CASSQDGRSYGYTF
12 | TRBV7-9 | CASSNGNYEQYF
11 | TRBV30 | CAGQVNYGYTF
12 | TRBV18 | CASDLDGLGYTF
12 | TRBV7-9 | CASSRQGLPQYF
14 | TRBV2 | CASSEFRENTEAFF
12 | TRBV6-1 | CASSRGGSIQYF
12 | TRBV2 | CASSSGTDTQYF
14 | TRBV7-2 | CASSHGVGLGTQYF
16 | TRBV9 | CASSVGRSSYNSPLHF
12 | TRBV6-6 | CASSYSLSEQFF
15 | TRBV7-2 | CASSPVPDSGNTIYF
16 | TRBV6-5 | CASSYSGTANQNEQYF
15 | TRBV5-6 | CASSPGRGWNTEAFF
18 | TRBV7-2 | CASSLGQIGSSYNSPLHF
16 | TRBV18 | CASSPVSRTSGSPLHF
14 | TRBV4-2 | CASSQGGSADTQYF
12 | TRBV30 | CAWSPEKDGQYF
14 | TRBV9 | CASSVGGSTDTQYF
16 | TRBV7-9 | CASSSPGGYFGNTIYF
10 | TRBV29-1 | CSVGLNTQYF
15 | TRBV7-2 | CASSWGWGRNQPQHF
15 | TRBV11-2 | CASSRDSQNTGELFF
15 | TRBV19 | CASSGASGVGDTQYF
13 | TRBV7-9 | CASSSPGSSPLHF
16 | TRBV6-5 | CASSYSYRGLTYEQYF
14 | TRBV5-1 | CASSLRVAGDTQYF
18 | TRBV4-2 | CASSQDLQGPTYNSPLHF
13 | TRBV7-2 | CASSLAENTEAFF
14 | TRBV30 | CAWRWDRLTGELFF
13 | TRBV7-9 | CASSLLAWETQYF
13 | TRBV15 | CATSRDRPYEQYF
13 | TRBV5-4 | CASSQGQTYEQYF
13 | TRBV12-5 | CASGLVSTDTQYF
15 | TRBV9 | CASSAVSSEGYGYTF